What follows are 6 T cell receptor beta chains derived from one specimen sequenced in a study of blood T cell repertoires in COVID-19. Sequencing used immunoSEQ multiplex PCR; TCRdb keeps in-frame clones, though not all of them. The sample records some 260,000 clones, about 80% being singletons. Specimen: peripheral blood. These receptors were obtained from an elderly woman with acute or convalescent COVID-19.

V gene TRBV28 combines with J gene TRBJ2-1, with 9 bases identical to TRBD2. The germline V gene encodes CDR1 MDHEN and CDR2 SYDVKM. The CDR3 spans 15 residues. V shed 5 bases and J 0 bases; nucleotides not matched to a gene: 2. CDR3 coding DNA: TGTGCCAGCAGTCTAGCGGGATCCTCCTACAATGAGCAGTTCTTC. This encodes CASSLAGSSYNEQFF.

V is TRBV4-3 and J is TRBJ2-7; 10 bases are shared with TRBD1. Germline V lookup: CDR1 LGHNA, CDR2 YSLEER. This CDR3 contains 16 residues. The J segment lost 6 bases and the V segment lost 0 bases, leaving 8 bases of the junction unmatched. This CDR3 reads CASSQDSRTGGGEQYF. CDR3 nucleotide sequence: TGCGCCAGCAGCCAAGATTCCCGGACAGGGGGAGGCGAGCAGTACTTC.

The J gene is TRBJ2-1, the V gene TRBV7-2, with 10 bases fitting TRBD2. Germline V gene lookup returns CDR1 SGHTA and CDR2 FQGNSA. V lost 3 bases to trimming and J lost 4 bases; unmatched junction nucleotides: 3. CDR3 size: 15 residues. The CDR3 nucleotides read TGTGCCAGCAGCTTCAGCGGGAGGGAGTACAATGAGCAGTTCTTC. The encoded protein is CASSFSGREYNEQFF.

The chain employs TRBV4-3 and TRBJ2-2; no reliable D call. CDR3 length equals 16 residues. Trimming took 1 base from V and 3 from J, leaving 12 bases between them. Germline V gene lookup returns CDR1 LGHNA and CDR2 YSLEER. The CDR3 DNA sequence: TGCGCCAGCAGCCAAGTACGTTTAGCCCACACCGGGGAGCTGTTTTTT. Translating it yields CASSQVRLAHTGELFF.

The rearrangement links TRBV6-6 to TRBJ2-3; TRBD1 aligns across 8 bases. V lost 5 bases to trimming and J lost 3 bases; unmatched junction nucleotides: 13. This CDR3 comprises 17 residues. CDR1 is MNHNY, CDR2 SVGAGI, per germline (reference sequence). The CDR3 spells CASSPFPRQGRTDTQYF. The CDR3 coding sequence is TGTGCCAGCAGTCCCTTTCCTAGACAGGGGAGGACAGATACGCAGTATTTT.

The chain is built from TRBV19 and TRBJ2-7, with D tentatively TRBD2 (6 bases). The CDR3 has 15 amino acids. The V end lost 5 bases, the J end lost 0 bases, and 14 bases lay between the germline ends. Germline V gives CDR1 LNHDA, CDR2 SQIVND (reference sequence). CDR3 in amino acids: CASSPRAGSSYEQYF. Written as DNA, the CDR3 is TGTGCCAGTAGTCCGCGAGCGGGCAGCTCCTACGAGCAGTACTTC.